One and the same sample provided the 8 T cell receptor beta chains below, sequenced in a study of cytomegalovirus exposure and HLA in healthy donors (dated by TCRdb to about 2017). Libraries were prepared through the immunoSEQ multiplex PCR assay. A mixture of 60 forward primers for TCR Vbeta segments and 13 reverse primers for TCR Jbeta segments was used in the multiplex PCR. The immuneACCESS repertoire file appears here via TCRdb, limited to in-frame rearrangements. These files lack a portion of the clones; in checked studies, under half of the deficit traces to unresolved V genes, and the cause of the others is not known. The sample contains about 190,000 clones, around 79% of them found a single time. The ten largest account for 1.6% of the sample. The sample was PBMCs. The receptors shown here come from a woman aged 18-29 years in good health and CMV-seronegative.

The rearrangement joins TRBV2 to TRBJ2-5, with 11 bases identical to TRBD2. The CDR3 sequence is 15 residues long. The ends lost 5 bases at V and 2 bases at J; junction bases unmatched: 4. From germline, CDR1 is SNHLY and CDR2 FYNNEI. CDR3 DNA sequence: TGTGCCAGCAGTCTCCGGACTAGCGGGCAAGAGACCCAGTACTTC. This translates into CASSLRTSGQETQYF.

V usage is TRBV19 and J usage is TRBJ1-5; no definite D call. With 7 bases removed from V and 0 bases from J, the gap between germline ends came to 10 bases. Germline CDR1 and CDR2: LNHDA and SQIVND (reference sequence). The CDR3 has 14 amino acids. The CDR3 coding sequence is TGTGCCAGTACTTCACAAACTAGCAATCAGCCCCAGCATTTT. As protein: CASTSQTSNQPQHF.

This clone was counted a few times. The chain couples TRBV2 to TRBJ1-5; D might be TRBD1 (6 bases). The CDR3 is 15 residues long. V lost 7 bases to trimming and J lost 6 bases, with 19 bases between them. Germline V gene lookup returns CDR1 SNHLY and CDR2 FYNNEI. The CDR3 protein is CASTREDRAAQPQHF. The CDR3 DNA follows: TGTGCCAGCACAAGAGAGGACAGAGCCGCTCAGCCCCAGCATTTT. Full variable domain (outside the CDR3, taken from reference TRBV2 and TRBJ1-5): EPEVTQTPSHQVTQMGQEVILRCVPISNHLYFYWYRQILGQKVEFLVSFYNNEISEKSEIFDDQFSVERPDGSNFTLKIRSTKLEDSAMYFCASTREDRAAQPQHFGDGTRLSIL.

The CDR3 region is CASSMGSLGGDEQYF. In DNA, the CDR3 is TGTGCCAGTAGTATGGGGTCATTGGGAGGGGACGAGCAGTACTTC. V gene TRBV19 combines with J gene TRBJ2-7; 7 bases match TRBD2. The trim removed 3 bases at V and 5 bases at J, leaving 10 bases unmatched. This CDR3 contains 15 residues. The germline V gene has CDR1 LNHDA and CDR2 SQIVND (reference sequence).

The chain carries TRBV7-6 and TRBJ1-2; D not certain. Germline V CDR1 and CDR2: SGHVS, FNYEAQ. Trimming cost V 2 bases and J 3 bases, with 10 bases left between them. CDR3 length equals 14 residues. The CDR3 spells CASSLSTRHYGYTF. The CDR3, as DNA: TGTGCCAGCAGCTTATCCACGAGGCACTATGGCTACACCTTC.

This clone was counted between two and nine times. Additional DNA sequences in this sample encode the identical CDR3. This chain joins TRBV9 and TRBJ2-7; TRBD2 is a possible D gene (5 bases). Germline CDR1 is SGDLS and CDR2 is YYNGEE. With 4 bases removed from V and 2 bases from J, the gap between germline ends came to 13 bases. This CDR3 comprises 14 residues. CDR3 region: CASSPRTGTYEQYF. In DNA, the CDR3 is TGTGCCAGCAGCCCTCGGACTGGAACCTACGAGCAGTACTTC.

The rearrangement uses TRBV7-9 and TRBJ2-5, with D possibly matching TRBD1 (6 bases). Trimming pared 5 bases from V and 0 bases from J, leaving 10 bases between. CDR1 SEHNR and CDR2 FQNEAQ come from the germline V gene (reference sequence). The CDR3 loop spans 14 amino acids. The CDR3 reads CASSQGGYQETQYF. CDR3 coding DNA: TGTGCCAGCAGCCAAGGGGGATACCAAGAGACCCAGTACTTC.

The chain joins TRBV28 to TRBJ1-5, with a weak D call TRBD1 (6 bases). Germline V gene sequence: CDR1 MDHEN, CDR2 SYDVKM. V was clipped by 6 bases and J by 12 bases, with 18 bases between them. The length of the CDR3 is 13 residues. The CDR3 DNA is TGTGCCAGCAGGCGACAGGAGGGGGGGTTCCAGCATTTT. Its protein product is CASRRQEGGFQHF.